This T cell receptor (beta chain) was sequenced during a study of cytomegalovirus exposure and HLA in healthy donors (dated by TCRdb to 2016 to 2017). Regarding the research as a whole: In an earlier analysis of some 550 of the donors, about 270 Gb of sequence data and 117 million unique TCR beta sequences from about 179 million T cells were reported. The T cell repertoires of several hundred subjects were profiled by immunosequencing and related to cytomegalovirus serostatus. In addition to the first cohort of around 670 subjects, a separate validation cohort of 120 different subjects was used. HLA typing covered class I and class II loci at four-digit resolution. Donor age, sex, ethnicity and CMV serostatus were compiled alongside the repertoire data. About five DR-DQ haplotypes were treated as single units for association and clustering because of strong linkage in the cohort. An early release covering just under 650 HLA-typed donors comprised approximately 300 gigabases of sequencing data and approximately 85 million unique TCR sequences. In a later analysis, previously published TCR beta repertoires from several hundred donors were re-analyzed and high-resolution HLA genotyping was added so that TCR occurrence patterns could be studied. In the later analysis, no new phenotypic data were used to find candidate immune exposures; instead, reliance was placed on TCR beta sequences and their occurrence across donors. Of the approximately 370 genotyped donors, roughly 76% were placed in the genetic ancestry cluster associated with self-reported Caucasian donors. The study combined high-throughput TCR immunosequencing, statistical association of individual TCRs with disease status, and machine learning to predict cytomegalovirus infection status. The aim of the study was to test whether cataloging public T cell receptors could identify signatures of past pathogen exposure. All discovery cohort repertoires had been generated on a single sequencing platform. Typing coverage differed by locus: A, B, C, DRB1 and DQB1 were typed in roughly 620-630 donors, DQA1 in roughly 510, DPA1 in nearly 610, and DPB1 in roughly 470. In a later genetic analysis, genome-wide SNP genotypes for about three fifths of the roughly 670 donors were used, and that subset was treated as a discovery cohort. To decide whether each TCR beta V gene segment behaved as functional or pseudogenic, an earlier analysis of approximately 600 of the donors relied on high-throughput TCR beta sequencing. Among several hundred genotyped donors of the cohort, an average of around 250,000 unique TCR beta nucleotide sequences was sequenced per donor, of which about 19% were non-productive.

In total, approximately 690 healthy bone marrow donors made up the cohort. At the time of sampling, every cohort member was nominally healthy, though immune exposures that went unrecorded were likely present. The donor tested CMV seropositive, placing the donor among the approximately 290 seropositive members of the cohort. A peripheral blood sample was collected from each donor, and TCR beta sequencing was performed on peripheral blood mononuclear cells. Genomic DNA extraction from the blood cell samples was performed with the Qiagen DNeasy Blood Extraction Kit. Measured from the cysteine to the phenylalanine, the CDR3 is 12 residues long. The DNA shown is the 36-base CDR3, in frame from base 1. V trim: 9 bases; J trim: 5 bases; unmatched bases: 2. From a lookup of the germline V gene (reference sequence), CDR1 and CDR2 are LNHDA and SQIVND. Study-wide findings and limitations: CMV serostatus was the only immune exposure information available for the cohort. A few of the identified cytomegalovirus-associated TCR beta chains were confirmed in vitro to be specific for cytomegalovirus antigens. The classifier was reported to diagnose cytomegalovirus status with high specificity and sensitivity in both the original and validation cohorts. Because some donors lacked HLA typing at each locus, the association tests relied only on the typed subset. Because counts were too low, 15 to 20 rarely observed V segments, including chromosome 9 orphons, were excluded from the earlier analysis of around 590 of the donors. Linkage disequilibrium might explain the correlated functional status among segregating V segments, but an unknown experimental factor could not be excluded. Strong co-occurrence of HLA alleles, especially DR and DQ, made assigning TCR associations to individual alleles difficult. In a later genetic analysis, a missense DCLRE1C variant was associated with V-gene and J-gene trimming of TCR beta chains, and the association was replicated in an independent cohort. A later analysis found that most CMV-associated TCR beta chains appeared HLA-restricted, with HLA associations seemingly driven largely by CMV exposure. In a later analysis, several top co-occurrence clusters were reported to appear linked to parvovirus B19, influenza, CMV and Epstein-Barr virus. The cohort was sequenced for TCR beta chains only, and without alpha or paired-chain data the features that could be detected were limited. A later analysis found that TCR association rates varied across HLA loci, with DRB1 alleles showing the most associated TCRs and HLA-C alleles the fewest. Some IMGT-functional V segments, including TRBV6-2 and TRBV6-3, could not be distinguished by the 87-base-pair reads and were therefore excluded. The study listed around 160 TCR beta chains as associated with cytomegalovirus. A further reported finding was that TCR beta sequences accurately predicted the HLA-A and HLA-B alleles for most subjects in the first cohort. Most TCR sequences were seen in very few donors, while some public TCRs were found in many individuals. Compared with the roughly 720-donor mean, donors in an Asian-associated ancestry cluster had fewer N-insertions in productive TCRs, according to a later genetic analysis. In a later analysis, about 17,000 TCR beta sequences were associated with specific HLA alleles at a false discovery rate of 0.05. Sequencing depth was assumed to be roughly uniform across donors in the presence/absence analyses, though that assumption may not hold. It was suggested by the authors that the approach could potentially be generalized to other disease states and immunological phenotypes. A cluster of highly shared sequence variants was judged likely to represent a technical artifact of the sequencing pipeline. Compared with equally common non-associated chains, HLA-associated TCR beta chains in a later analysis were more clonally expanded and had lower generation probabilities. An earlier analysis of approximately 530 of the donors showed that most TCR beta V segments appeared in productive rearrangements either about 90% or about 30% of the time, which broadly matched IMGT annotations.

Worth noting for this clone: The antigen this receptor binds is unknown. Base quality data are lacking; no much larger clone is found one base away.

The library was obtained by the immunoSEQ multiplex PCR assay. For the multiplex PCR, a mixture combining 60 forward primers for TCR Vbeta segments and 13 reverse primers for TCR Jbeta segments was used. Amplification of the CDR3 region of rearranged TCR beta genes was performed with a multiplex PCR assay on genomic DNA. The amplified TCR beta libraries were sequenced on the Illumina HiSeq System as 87-base-pair reads. Under the source paper's analysis protocol: A later analysis tallied 75 million to 95 million unique TCR beta chains across the 650 to 750 repertoires, and roughly 11 million of those chains were shared by two or more donors. Raw reads were error-corrected and collapsed into unique sequences by a nearest-neighbor algorithm in which closely related sequences were merged to remove PCR and sequencing errors. CDR3 sequences were aligned to IMGT reference sequences to assign V, D and J gene segments. For a sequence to be retained, at least a six-nucleotide match to both a V gene segment and a J gene segment was required. A rearrangement was called productive if the CDR3 had no stop codons and remained in frame with V and J, and every other rearrangement was called non-productive. CDR3 was defined by IMGT convention, running from the second conserved V-encoded cysteine to the conserved J-encoded phenylalanine. The earlier analysis of about 620 of the donors excluded sequences that lacked an unambiguous match to a single V gene segment. An earlier analysis of under 750 of the donors called V segments functional above 56.7% productive rearrangements and segregating when the between-donor standard deviation exceeded 5%. A statistical classification framework was built for diagnosing cytomegalovirus status from the catalog of TCR beta chain sequences. In a later analysis, V and J genes were assigned by comparing TCR nucleotide sequences against IMGT/GENE-DB human TR gene sequences. The TCRdist pipeline was used in a later analysis to assign CDR3 sequences and most-parsimonious VDJ recombination scenarios. In a later analysis, each TCR beta chain was defined by its CDR3 amino acid sequence together with its V-gene family, and reads without a unique V-gene family were excluded. In a later analysis, fewer than 650 highly shared, low-generation-probability nucleotide sequences were removed to address suspected cross-contamination and a sequencing artifact. A later analysis calculated a clonal expansion index for each public chain from normalized within-repertoire ranks of inferred template counts. In a later analysis, generation probabilities were computed with a VDJ recombination model fitted to out-of-frame rearrangements, and the resulting probabilities were checked against IGoR. In a later analysis, hypergeometric tests were used to score TCR-TCR, TCR-HLA and TCR-CMV co-occurrence, with a repertoire-size bias correction applied to TCR pairs. In a later analysis, false discovery rates were estimated by permuting HLA or CMV assignments 20 times. A later analysis grouped co-occurring TCRs with DBSCAN, adding TCRdist sequence similarity when clustering within HLA-allele-positive subsets. Repertoires with fewer than 30,000 or more than 120,000 public chains were left out of co-occurrence clustering, as were roughly five repertoires with anomalous nucleotide sharing. TCRdb provides this immuneACCESS table in a form limited to in-frame rearrangements. Some clones are lacking; in checked studies, under half of them reflect an unresolved V gene, and why the rest are absent is not known. V, J and clone size were drawn from that table, and D and trimming were deduced from the DNA. For this sample the table gives tens of thousands of clones, of which 65% were detected only once. About a fifth of the sample belongs to the ten largest clones.

The sequence was obtained from a man over 45 in good health and CMV-seropositive. Sequenced input: PBMCs. The sequence joins TRBV19 to TRBJ2-1, and TRBD2 matches 9 of the central bases. The CDR3 protein sequence reads: CARRLADNEQFF. The base sequence is TGTGCCAGAAGACTAGCGGACAATGAGCAGTTCTTC.